These T cell receptor beta chains were read from a single sample in a study of human T cells and chemical hapten exposure. TCRdb re-called the RACE reads through MiXCR, storing one row per CDR3 protein. This sample has roughly 380,000 distinct CDR3 sequences, with approximately 5.1% found just once. Sequences were derived from whole blood, sampled in connection with sensitization to the hapten diphenylcyclopropenone (DPC). The receptors shown here come from a woman aged 50 to 60 with alopecia areata. Some clones in this sample may be carry-over from other donors' samples. The CDR3 runs from the conserved cysteine through the conserved F or W. The D gene is left open where the match is weak. Some rows have no size entry. The others give once, few or many, or a class for an expanded clone.

d_call: TRBD1; clone_size: few; v_call: TRBV29-1; j_call: TRBJ1-1; cdr3_nt: TGCAGCGTGGGACAGGAGAACACTGAAGCTTTCTTT; cdr3_aa: CSVGQENTEAFF
d_call: -; clone_size: few; v_call: TRBV5-1; j_call: TRBJ1-1; cdr3_nt: TGCGCCAGCAGCGAGGACGGACCCTACACTGAAGCTTTCTTT; cdr3_aa: CASSEDGPYTEAFF
d_call: TRBD1; clone_size: few; v_call: TRBV14; j_call: TRBJ2-3; cdr3_nt: TGTGCCAGCAGCCTCACCGGGACAGGGCCCACAGATACGCAGTATTTT; cdr3_aa: CASSLTGTGPTDTQYF
d_call: TRBD2; clone_size: many; v_call: TRBV28; j_call: TRBJ2-3; cdr3_nt: TGTGCCAGCAGTGGGAGGGGAGATACGCAGTATTTT; cdr3_aa: CASSGRGDTQYF
d_call: -; clone_size: -; v_call: TRBV12-5; j_call: TRBJ2-6; cdr3_nt: TGTGCTAGCCTAAGGGCGGGGGCCAACGTCCTGACTTTC; cdr3_aa: CASLRAGANVLTF
d_call: TRBD1; clone_size: once; v_call: TRBV6-2/TRBV6-3; j_call: TRBJ2-6; cdr3_nt: TGTGCCAGCACTGAGGACAGGGCCCAACCGGGGGCCAACGTCCTGACTTTC; cdr3_aa: CASTEDRAQPGANVLTF
d_call: TRBD2; clone_size: few; v_call: TRBV12-3/TRBV12-4; j_call: TRBJ2-3; cdr3_nt: TGTGCCAGCGGCGGGGGACGAGATACGCAGTATTTT; cdr3_aa: CASGGGRDTQYF
d_call: -; clone_size: many; v_call: TRBV4-1; j_call: TRBJ2-7; cdr3_nt: TGCGCCAGCAGCCAAGACTCCTGGTTGGGCGCTGGCGACGAGCAGTACTTC; cdr3_aa: CASSQDSWLGAGDEQYF
d_call: -; clone_size: few; v_call: TRBV3-1; j_call: TRBJ1-3; cdr3_nt: TGTGCCAGCAGCCATCGACAGGCCTCTGGAAACACCATATATTTT; cdr3_aa: CASSHRQASGNTIYF
d_call: -; clone_size: many; v_call: TRBV6-5; j_call: TRBJ2-1; cdr3_nt: TGTGCCAGCAATTCGAATTCAGGGTGGAGTGAGCAGTTCTTC; cdr3_aa: CASNSNSGWSEQFF
d_call: TRBD1; clone_size: many; v_call: TRBV10-2; j_call: TRBJ1-1; cdr3_nt: TGCGCCAGCAATAACAGGGGGAACACTGAAGCTTTCTTT; cdr3_aa: CASNNRGNTEAFF
d_call: TRBD2; clone_size: few; v_call: TRBV7-2; j_call: TRBJ2-3; cdr3_nt: TGTGCCAGCAGCCCTCGGGGACTAGCGGCCACGGATACGCAGTATTTT; cdr3_aa: CASSPRGLAATDTQYF
d_call: TRBD2; clone_size: many; v_call: TRBV28; j_call: TRBJ2-7; cdr3_nt: TGTGCCAGCATAAGAGGCCCAGCGGGAGGTACCCCGAAGTACTTC; cdr3_aa: CASIRGPAGGTPKYF
d_call: -; clone_size: many; v_call: TRBV10-2; j_call: TRBJ2-3; cdr3_nt: TGCGCCAGCAGAGCTACGGGAGATACGCAGTATTTT; cdr3_aa: CASRATGDTQYF
d_call: TRBD1; clone_size: many; v_call: TRBV6-1; j_call: TRBJ1-1; cdr3_nt: TGTGCCAGCAGCCCCAGGACAGGGCGCACGAACACTGAAGCTTTCTTT; cdr3_aa: CASSPRTGRTNTEAFF
d_call: -; clone_size: -; v_call: TRBV27; j_call: TRBJ1-2; cdr3_nt: TGTGCCAGCAGTTTATCCAGATCGGACGGCCGGGGCTACACCTTC; cdr3_aa: CASSLSRSDGRGYTF
d_call: -; clone_size: few; v_call: TRBV20-1; j_call: TRBJ1-1; cdr3_nt: TGCAGTGCTAGTAACAGAATGAACACTGAAGCTTTCTTT; cdr3_aa: CSASNRMNTEAFF
d_call: TRBD2; clone_size: many; v_call: TRBV12-3/TRBV12-4; j_call: TRBJ2-7; cdr3_nt: TGTGCCAGCAGTTTGCGGGAGAGACACTACGAGCAGTACTTC; cdr3_aa: CASSLRERHYEQYF
d_call: TRBD1; clone_size: few; v_call: TRBV27; j_call: TRBJ1-1; cdr3_nt: TGTGCCAGCAGTTTATGGGGACAGGGGAACACTGAAGCTTTCTTT; cdr3_aa: CASSLWGQGNTEAFF
d_call: -; clone_size: few; v_call: TRBV12-3/TRBV12-4; j_call: TRBJ1-3; cdr3_nt: TGTGCCAGCAGTTTAGCCGTTCGTGGAAACACCATATATTTT; cdr3_aa: CASSLAVRGNTIYF
d_call: -; clone_size: few; v_call: TRBV9; j_call: TRBJ1-4; cdr3_nt: TGTGCCAGCAGCGTAGACGGTGAAAAACTGTTTTTT; cdr3_aa: CASSVDGEKLFF
d_call: -; clone_size: many; v_call: TRBV5-1; j_call: TRBJ2-3; cdr3_nt: TGCGCCAGCAGCAGGTGGGGGGATACGCAGTATTTT; cdr3_aa: CASSRWGDTQYF
d_call: -; clone_size: few; v_call: TRBV2; j_call: TRBJ1-1; cdr3_nt: TGTGCCAGCACCCTGGAGGGGGGGTTGCCCAACACTGAAGCTTTCTTT; cdr3_aa: CASTLEGGLPNTEAFF
d_call: -; clone_size: few; v_call: TRBV12-3/TRBV12-4; j_call: TRBJ2-7; cdr3_nt: TGTGCCAGCAGTCACGGACGGGAGCAGTACTTC; cdr3_aa: CASSHGREQYF
d_call: TRBD1; clone_size: many; v_call: TRBV7-9; j_call: TRBJ2-1; cdr3_nt: TGTGCCAGCAGCCCCGGCCAGGGGGCTCATGAGCAGTTCTTC; cdr3_aa: CASSPGQGAHEQFF
d_call: TRBD2; clone_size: many; v_call: TRBV6-5; j_call: TRBJ2-7; cdr3_nt: TGTGCCAGCTCTTTCGCGGGGGGTAGGTACGAGCAGTACTTC; cdr3_aa: CASSFAGGRYEQYF
d_call: TRBD2; clone_size: -; v_call: TRBV18; j_call: TRBJ2-7; cdr3_nt: TGTGCCAGCTCCCGCGGGAGGGCCCCTTCCTACGAGCAGTACTTC; cdr3_aa: CASSRGRAPSYEQYF
d_call: TRBD1; clone_size: many; v_call: TRBV5-1; j_call: TRBJ1-1; cdr3_nt: TGCGCCAGCAGCCCAAAGGACAGGGACTTTCCTGAAGCTTTCTTT; cdr3_aa: CASSPKDRDFPEAFF
d_call: TRBD2; clone_size: many; v_call: TRBV20-1; j_call: TRBJ2-1; cdr3_nt: TGCAGTGCTATTCGACTAGCGGGAGGCGGGAATGAGCAGTTCTTC; cdr3_aa: CSAIRLAGGGNEQFF
d_call: TRBD1; clone_size: -; v_call: TRBV5-6; j_call: TRBJ1-6; cdr3_nt: TGTGCCAGCAGCCCCCCCGGGACAGCGAAATATAATTCACCCCTCCACTTT; cdr3_aa: CASSPPGTAKYNSPLHF
d_call: TRBD1; clone_size: -; v_call: TRBV7-6; j_call: TRBJ1-1; cdr3_nt: TGTGCCAGCAGCACACCGGACAGGGGGCAGAACACTGAAGCTTTCTTT; cdr3_aa: CASSTPDRGQNTEAFF